This TCR beta chain came from a study of shared clonotypes between healthy human individuals. Remarks on this clone: Its antigen is still unknown.

Regarding the study as a whole: Clonotypes which were not shared had lower generation probabilities than clonotypes that all four donors shared. Specimens sampled were limited to blood, with tissue repertoires likely differing.

Germline V gene lookup returns CDR1 SGHRS and CDR2 YFSETQ. The ends were cut back, 5 bases at V and 4 bases at J, with 15 bases in the middle. The CDR3 is 14 residues long. CD8 cells regarded as naive lacked CD45RO, were positively chosen for CCR7, and omitted terminally differentiated effector memory CD45RA+ cells. This table comes from immunoSEQ multiplex PCR, and its TCRdb copy is limited to in-frame clones, with some not included. The sample records approximately 2,200,000 clones, roughly 91% being singletons. Sequencing was carried out using naive CD8+ T cells from PBMCs. This TCR was recovered from a young man in good health. Some clones in this sample may be carry-over from other donors' samples. The J gene is TRBJ1-2, the V gene TRBV5-1; possibly TRBD1 for D (5 bases). The CDR3: CASSPVGGSYGYTF. As DNA, the CDR3 is TGCGCCAGCAGTCCCGTGGGGGGGAGCTATGGCTACACCTTC.